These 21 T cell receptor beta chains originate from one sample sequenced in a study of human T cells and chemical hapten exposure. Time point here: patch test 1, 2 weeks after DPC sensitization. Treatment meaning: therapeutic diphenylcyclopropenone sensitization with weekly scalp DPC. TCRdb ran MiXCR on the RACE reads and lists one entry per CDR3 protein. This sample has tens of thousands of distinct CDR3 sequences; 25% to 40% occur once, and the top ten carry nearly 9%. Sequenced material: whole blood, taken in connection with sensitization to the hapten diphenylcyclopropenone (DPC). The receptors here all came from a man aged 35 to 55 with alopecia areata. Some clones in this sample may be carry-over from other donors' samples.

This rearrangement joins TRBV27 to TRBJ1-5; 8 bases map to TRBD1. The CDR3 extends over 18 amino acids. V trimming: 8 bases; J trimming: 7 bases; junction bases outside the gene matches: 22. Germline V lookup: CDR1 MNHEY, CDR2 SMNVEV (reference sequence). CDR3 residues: CASHILGTGPFLRQPQHF. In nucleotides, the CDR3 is TGTGCCAGCCATATTTTAGGGACAGGCCCATTCTTAAGGCAGCCCCAGCATTTT.

The CDR3 sequence is CSAPGGAETQYF. The CDR3 coding sequence is TGCAGTGCTCCCGGGGGCGCGGAGACCCAGTACTTC. The rearrangement joins TRBV20-1 to TRBJ2-5; D possibly matches TRBD1 or TRBD2 (6 bases each). The V gene's germline CDR1 is DFQATT and CDR2 SNEGSKA (reference sequence). The CDR3 extends over 12 amino acids. V was trimmed by 5 bases and J by 5 bases, leaving 12 bases between them.

Here the CDR3 reads CASGGTDSYEQYF. The CDR3 bases are TGTGCCAGCGGCGGGACAGACTCCTACGAGCAGTACTTC. The rearrangement uses TRBV3-1 and TRBJ2-7; weak D call: TRBD1 (7 bases). Germline lookup yields CDR1 LGHDT and CDR2 YNNKEL (reference sequence). V was clipped by 8 bases and J by 0 bases, with 11 bases between them. The CDR3 is 13 amino acids.

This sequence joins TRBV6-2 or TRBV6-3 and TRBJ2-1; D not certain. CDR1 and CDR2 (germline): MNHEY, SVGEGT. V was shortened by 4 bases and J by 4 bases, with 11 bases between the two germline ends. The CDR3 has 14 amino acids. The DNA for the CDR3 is TGTGCCAGCAGTTTTGGGTTTGGGTACAATGAGCAGTTCTTC. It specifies CASSFGFGYNEQFF.

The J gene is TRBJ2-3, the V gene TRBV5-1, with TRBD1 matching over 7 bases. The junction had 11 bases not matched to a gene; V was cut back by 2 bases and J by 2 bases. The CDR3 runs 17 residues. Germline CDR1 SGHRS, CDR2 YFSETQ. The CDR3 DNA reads TGCGCCAGCAGCTTCTTGACAGGGATGGCCCTCACAGATACGCAGTATTTT. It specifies CASSFLTGMALTDTQYF.

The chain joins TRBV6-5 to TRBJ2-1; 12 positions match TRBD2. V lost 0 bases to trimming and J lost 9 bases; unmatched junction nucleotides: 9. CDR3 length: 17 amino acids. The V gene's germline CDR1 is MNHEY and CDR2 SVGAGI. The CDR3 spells CASSYSNTLAGGSEQFF. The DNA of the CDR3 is TGTGCCAGCAGTTACTCGAATACACTAGCGGGAGGTAGTGAGCAGTTCTTC.

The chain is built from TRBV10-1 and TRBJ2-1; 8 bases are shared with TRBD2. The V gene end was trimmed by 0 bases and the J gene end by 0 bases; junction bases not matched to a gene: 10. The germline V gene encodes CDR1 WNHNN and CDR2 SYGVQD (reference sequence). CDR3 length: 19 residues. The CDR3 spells CASSESWASGPSSYNEQFF. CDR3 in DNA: TGCGCCAGCAGTGAGTCCTGGGCTAGCGGGCCCAGCTCCTACAATGAGCAGTTCTTC.

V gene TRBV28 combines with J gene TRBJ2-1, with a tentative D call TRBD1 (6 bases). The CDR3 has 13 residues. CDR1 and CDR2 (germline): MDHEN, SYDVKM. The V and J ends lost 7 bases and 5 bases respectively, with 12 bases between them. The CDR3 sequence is CASNRATHNEQFF. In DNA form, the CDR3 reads TGTGCCAGCAACAGGGCCACGCACAATGAGCAGTTCTTC.

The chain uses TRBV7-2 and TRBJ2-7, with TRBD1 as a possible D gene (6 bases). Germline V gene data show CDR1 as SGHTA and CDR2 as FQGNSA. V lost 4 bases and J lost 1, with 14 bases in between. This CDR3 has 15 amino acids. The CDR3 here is CASSSPTGASYEQYF. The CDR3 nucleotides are TGTGCCAGCAGCTCCCCGACAGGAGCATCCTACGAGCAGTACTTC.

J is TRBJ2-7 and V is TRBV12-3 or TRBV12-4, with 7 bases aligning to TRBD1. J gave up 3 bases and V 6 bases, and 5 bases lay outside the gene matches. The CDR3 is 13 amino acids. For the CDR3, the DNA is TGTGCCAGCAGAAACGGGACAGTCTACGAGCAGTACTTC. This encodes CASRNGTVYEQYF.

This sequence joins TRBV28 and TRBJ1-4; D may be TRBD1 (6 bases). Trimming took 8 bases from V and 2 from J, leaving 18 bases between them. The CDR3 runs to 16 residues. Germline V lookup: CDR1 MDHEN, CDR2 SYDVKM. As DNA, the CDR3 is TGTGCCAGCGGAACCAATCGGAGGGGGACTAATGAAAAACTGTTTTTT. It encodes CASGTNRRGTNEKLFF.

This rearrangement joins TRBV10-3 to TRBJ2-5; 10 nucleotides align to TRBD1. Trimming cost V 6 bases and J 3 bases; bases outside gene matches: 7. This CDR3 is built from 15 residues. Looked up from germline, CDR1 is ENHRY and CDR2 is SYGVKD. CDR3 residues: CAISLSGTGEETQYF. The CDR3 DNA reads TGTGCCATCAGCTTATCCGGGACAGGGGAAGAGACCCAGTACTTC.

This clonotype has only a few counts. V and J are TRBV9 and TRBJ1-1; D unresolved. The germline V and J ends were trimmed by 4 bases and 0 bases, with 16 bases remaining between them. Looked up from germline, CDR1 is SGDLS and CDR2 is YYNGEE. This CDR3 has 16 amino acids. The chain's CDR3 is CASSPGNRALNTEAFF. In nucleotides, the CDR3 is TGTGCCAGCAGCCCGGGGAACAGAGCCCTGAACACTGAAGCTTTCTTT.

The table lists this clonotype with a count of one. This CDR3 is CASSGTSGREAYSTDTQYF. CDR3 sequence (DNA): TGTGCCAGCAGCGGGACTAGCGGGAGAGAGGCCTATAGCACAGATACGCAGTATTTT. The V gene is TRBV28, the J gene TRBJ2-3, with 14 nucleotides matching TRBD2. CDR3 size: 19 residues. Germline V gives CDR1 MDHEN, CDR2 SYDVKM. Losses at the gene ends were 6 bases for V and 0 bases for J; bases not matched to a gene: 11.

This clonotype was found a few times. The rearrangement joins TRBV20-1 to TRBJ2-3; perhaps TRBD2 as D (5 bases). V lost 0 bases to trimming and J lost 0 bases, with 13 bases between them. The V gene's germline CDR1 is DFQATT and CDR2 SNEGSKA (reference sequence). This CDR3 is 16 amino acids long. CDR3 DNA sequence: TGCAGTGCTAGAGATCTCCGCGGGCCCAGCACAGATACGCAGTATTTT. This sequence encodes CSARDLRGPSTDTQYF.

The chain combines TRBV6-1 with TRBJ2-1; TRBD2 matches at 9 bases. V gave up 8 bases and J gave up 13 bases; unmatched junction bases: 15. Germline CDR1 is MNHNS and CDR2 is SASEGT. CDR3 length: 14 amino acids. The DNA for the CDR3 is TGTGCCAGCGCTAGTTGGGGGACTAGCCGCGGTCAGTTCTTC. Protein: CASASWGTSRGQFF.

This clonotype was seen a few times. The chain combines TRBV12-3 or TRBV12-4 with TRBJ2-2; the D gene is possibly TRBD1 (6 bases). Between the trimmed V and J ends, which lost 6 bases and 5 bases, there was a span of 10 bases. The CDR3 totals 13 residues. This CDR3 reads CASSPGETGELFF. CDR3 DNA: TGTGCCAGCAGCCCAGGGGAAACCGGGGAGCTGTTTTTT.

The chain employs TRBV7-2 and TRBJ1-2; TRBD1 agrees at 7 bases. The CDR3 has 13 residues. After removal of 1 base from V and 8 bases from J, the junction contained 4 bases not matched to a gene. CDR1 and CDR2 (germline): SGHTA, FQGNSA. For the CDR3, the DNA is TGTGCCAGCAGCTTAGGAAGGGGGCGCGGCTACACCTTC. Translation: CASSLGRGRGYTF.

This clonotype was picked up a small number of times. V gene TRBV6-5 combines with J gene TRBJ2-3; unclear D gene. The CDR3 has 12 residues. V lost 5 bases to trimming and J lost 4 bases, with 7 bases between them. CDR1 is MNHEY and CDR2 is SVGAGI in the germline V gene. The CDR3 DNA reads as TGTGCCAGCAGTCCCGGGCCAGATACGCAGTATTTT. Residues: CASSPGPDTQYF.

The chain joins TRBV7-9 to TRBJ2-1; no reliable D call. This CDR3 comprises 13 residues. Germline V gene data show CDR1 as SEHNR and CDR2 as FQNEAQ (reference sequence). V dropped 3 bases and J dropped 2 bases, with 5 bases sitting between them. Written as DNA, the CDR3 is TGTGCCAGCAGCTTCGACCCCTACAATGAGCAGTTCTTC. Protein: CASSFDPYNEQFF.

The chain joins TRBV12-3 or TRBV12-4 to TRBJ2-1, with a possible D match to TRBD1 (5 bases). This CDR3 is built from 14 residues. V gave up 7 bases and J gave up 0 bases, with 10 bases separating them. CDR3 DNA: TGTGCCAGCAACGTAGACAGCTCCTACAATGAGCAGTTCTTC. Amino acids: CASNVDSSYNEQFF.